The 10 T cell receptor beta chains below all came from one sample that was sequenced in a study of T cell repertoires in cytomegalovirus infection. One entry per CDR3 protein results from TCRdb running MiXCR on the reads. The data hold 250,000 to 350,000 distinct CDR3 sequences, with roughly a quarter observed a single time. Sequencing input: PBMCs. The receptors derive from a human donor in good health (CMV status not recorded). Some clones in this sample may be carry-over from other donors' samples.

The genes are TRBV4-3 and TRBJ2-7, with 9 bases fitting TRBD2. The CDR3 is made up of 16 amino acids. Germline lookup yields CDR1 LGHNA and CDR2 YSLEER. V lost 3 bases and J lost 3; bases outside the gene matches: 9. CDR3 DNA: TGCGCCAGCAGCCAGGAAATAAGCGGGAGGATCTACGAGCAGTACTTC. As protein: CASSQEISGRIYEQYF.

V usage is TRBV7-3 and J usage is TRBJ1-2, with 9 bases identical to TRBD1. Germline loops: CDR1 SGHTA, CDR2 FQGTGA. With 5 bases clipped from V and 5 bases from J, the junction kept 9 bases outside the gene matches. The CDR3 covers 15 residues. CDR3 sequence (DNA): TGTGCCAGCAGCCGAACGGGGACAGGGAGTTATGGCTACACCTTC. This sequence encodes CASSRTGTGSYGYTF.

The sample holds a few counts of this clonotype. The chain carries TRBV15 and TRBJ2-6; no firm D call. Germline CDR1 LNHNV, CDR2 YYDKDF (reference sequence). The CDR3 totals 16 residues. V was cut by 0 bases and J by 0 bases, with 6 bases left in between. Written as DNA, the CDR3 is TGTGCCACCAGCAGAGATTCCAGCTCTGGGGCCAACGTCCTGACTTTC. This gives the protein CATSRDSSSGANVLTF.

The rearrangement uses TRBV4-1 and TRBJ2-3, with D perhaps TRBD2 (6 bases). The CDR3 has 17 amino acids. V was clipped by 0 bases and J by 3 bases, with 16 bases between them. Germline-derived CDR1 and CDR2 are MGHRA and YSYEKL. DNA of the CDR3: TGCGCCAGCAGCCAAGAAGGTTGGACGGAGGGTACAGATACGCAGTATTTT. Encoded protein: CASSQEGWTEGTDTQYF.

The chain joins TRBV20-1 to TRBJ2-3; 10 bases are a match to TRBD2. This CDR3 is 16 amino acids long. The V gene end was trimmed by 6 bases and the J gene end by 3 bases; junction bases not matched to a gene: 12. CDR1 and CDR2 (germline): DFQATT, SNEGSKA (reference sequence). The CDR3 here is CSAARRSGGGTDTQYF. In nucleotides, the CDR3 is TGCAGTGCAGCCCGGAGGAGCGGGGGGGGAACAGATACGCAGTATTTT.

This clonotype was seen a few times. The chain couples TRBV20-1 to TRBJ2-3; D unresolved. Germline CDR1 reads DFQATT; CDR2 reads SNEGSKA (reference sequence). CDR3 size: 14 residues. V was trimmed by 3 bases and J by 5 bases, leaving 15 bases between them. CDR3 sequence reads: CSARPPIREDTQYF. The CDR3, as DNA: TGCAGTGCTAGGCCCCCAATTAGGGAAGATACGCAGTATTTT.

There are a few counts of this clonotype. This sequence joins TRBV5-6 and TRBJ2-3; D may be TRBD1 or TRBD2 (6 bases each). V was clipped by 0 bases and J by 0 bases, with 11 bases between them. Germline lookup yields CDR1 SGHDT and CDR2 YYEEEE. This CDR3 region has 16 residues. The CDR3 DNA is TGTGCCAGCAGCTTGGACCCGGGGGCTAGCACAGATACGCAGTATTTT. Translating gives CASSLDPGASTDTQYF.

This chain connects TRBV28 to TRBJ2-1; 7 positions match TRBD1. V lost 6 bases to trimming and J lost 10 bases; unmatched junction nucleotides: 18. This CDR3 spans 16 amino acids. Per the germline V gene, CDR1 is MDHEN and CDR2 is SYDVKM. As DNA, the CDR3 is TGTGCCAGCAGCTTGACAGGGACGAGCAGACTGTTAGAGCAGTTCTTC. It yields the protein CASSLTGTSRLLEQFF.

The table lists this clonotype with many counts. This sequence joins TRBV7-2 and TRBJ1-2; no clear D gene. The length of the CDR3 is 14 residues. V gave up 5 bases and J gave up 7 bases, with 17 bases separating them. Germline V gene data show CDR1 as SGHTA and CDR2 as FQGNSA. DNA of the CDR3: TGTGCCAGCAGCCCGATGTACACTAGGTCTGGCTACACCTTC. Amino acid sequence: CASSPMYTRSGYTF.

Only a few counts were recorded for this clonotype. The chain joins TRBV30 to TRBJ1-5; 7 bases are shared with TRBD1. Trimming removed 7 bases from V and 1 base from J; junction bases left unmatched: 4. Germline V gives CDR1 GTSNPN, CDR2 SVGIG (reference sequence). The CDR3 is 13 amino acids. The DNA for the CDR3 is TGTGCCTCGAAGACAGGGAGCAATCAGCCCCAGCATTTT. Translated, it gives CASKTGSNQPQHF.